This T cell receptor beta chain was sequenced in a study of response to subunit inactivated influenza vaccine. In germline, CDR1 is DFQATT, CDR2 SNEGSKA (reference sequence). The CDR3 covers 20 residues. V dropped 6 bases and J dropped 0; count of bases not matched to a gene: 18. The count of this clonotype is one. MiXCR, applied by TCRdb to the RT-PCR reads, yields one record per CDR3 protein. Among around 570,000 distinct CDR3 sequences listed, approximately 10% were seen once. The sample was also linked to a second study, of T cells expressing NK-cell markers. That source adds: What made the TCR beta cDNA was 5'RACE template switching with UMIs. Underlying the TCR beta repertoires were sorted CD3+CD56+NKG2C+, CD3+CD56+NKG2C- and CD3+CD56-NKG2C+ T cells. The eight sequenced donors comprised seven who were HCMV-seropositive and one who was seronegative. About 1.0-7.0% of CD8+ T cells in over five donors belonged to dominant NKG2C+ clonotypes.

Sequenced here: PBMCs from blood, sampled on the day of vaccination. The J gene is TRBJ2-1, the V gene TRBV20-1, with TRBD2 matching 12 bases. The origin of this receptor is a man aged 50-59 years who received an inactivated influenza vaccine. Here the CDR3 DNA reads TGCAGTGCAAGACTAGCGGGAGATCTAAATGTTCGGAGCTCCTACAATGAGCAGTTCTTC. Protein: CSARLAGDLNVRSSYNEQFF.